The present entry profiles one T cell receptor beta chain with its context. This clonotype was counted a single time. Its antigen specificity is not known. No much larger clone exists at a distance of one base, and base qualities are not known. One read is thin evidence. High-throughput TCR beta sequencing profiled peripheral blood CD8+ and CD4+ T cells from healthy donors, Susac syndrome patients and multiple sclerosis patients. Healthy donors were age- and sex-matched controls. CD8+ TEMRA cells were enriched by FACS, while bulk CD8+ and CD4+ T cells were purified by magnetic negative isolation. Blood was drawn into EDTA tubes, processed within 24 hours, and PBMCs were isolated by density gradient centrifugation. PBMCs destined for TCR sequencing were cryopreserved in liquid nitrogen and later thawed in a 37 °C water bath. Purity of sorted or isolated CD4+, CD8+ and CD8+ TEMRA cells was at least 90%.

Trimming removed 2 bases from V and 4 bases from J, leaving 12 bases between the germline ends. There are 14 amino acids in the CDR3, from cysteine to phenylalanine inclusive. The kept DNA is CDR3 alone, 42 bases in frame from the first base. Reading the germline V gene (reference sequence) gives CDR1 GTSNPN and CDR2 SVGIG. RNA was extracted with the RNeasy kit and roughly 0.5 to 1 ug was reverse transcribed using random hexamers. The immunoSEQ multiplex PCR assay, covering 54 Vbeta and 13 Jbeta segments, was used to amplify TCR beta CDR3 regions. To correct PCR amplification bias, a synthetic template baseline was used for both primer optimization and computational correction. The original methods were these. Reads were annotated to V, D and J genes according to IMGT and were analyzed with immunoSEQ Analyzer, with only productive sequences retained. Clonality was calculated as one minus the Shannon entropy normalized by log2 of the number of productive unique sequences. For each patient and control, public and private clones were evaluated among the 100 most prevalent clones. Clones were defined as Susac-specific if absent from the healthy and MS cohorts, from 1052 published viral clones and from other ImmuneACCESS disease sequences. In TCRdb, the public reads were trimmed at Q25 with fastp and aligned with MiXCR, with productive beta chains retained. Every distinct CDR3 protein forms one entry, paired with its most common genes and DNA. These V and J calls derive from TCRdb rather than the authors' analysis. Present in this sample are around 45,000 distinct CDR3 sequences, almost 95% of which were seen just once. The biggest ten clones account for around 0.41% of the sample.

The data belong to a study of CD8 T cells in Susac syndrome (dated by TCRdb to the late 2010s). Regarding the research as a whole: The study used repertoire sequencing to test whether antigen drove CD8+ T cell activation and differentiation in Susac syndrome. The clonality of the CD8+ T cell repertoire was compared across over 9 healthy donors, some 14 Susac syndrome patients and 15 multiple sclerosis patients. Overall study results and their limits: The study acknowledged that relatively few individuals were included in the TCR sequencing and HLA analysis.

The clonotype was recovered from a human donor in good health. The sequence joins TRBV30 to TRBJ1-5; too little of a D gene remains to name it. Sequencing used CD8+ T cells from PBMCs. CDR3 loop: CAWSPGIGNQPQHF. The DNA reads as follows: TGTGCCTGGAGTCCGGGAATCGGGAATCAGCCCCAGCATTTT.